Listed here is a single T cell receptor (beta chain). Its binding antigen is unknown. Nothing much larger sits one base from this clone, and base qualities are not available. Inclusive of the bounding cysteine and phenylalanine, the CDR3 is 18 residues long. Only the CDR3 region is kept as DNA, spanning 54 bases read in frame from base 1. This sample stems from a study of blood T cell repertoires in COVID-19 (dated by TCRdb to the early 2020s). Study-wide context: The collaborator samples originated in the United States, Italy and Spain and spanned the acute and convalescent phases of COVID-19. The prospective study material was composed of cDNA or gDNA derived from T cells, B-cell-depleted T cells, or PBMCs. Subjects who had been exposed to COVID-19, were actively infected with it, or had recovered from it provided the deeply sampled blood TCRbeta repertoires that made up the dataset. A freely available public database, intended as a resource for researchers studying the immune response to SARS-CoV-2, is where the repertoires were released. Samples came from the ongoing ImmuneRACE study (first 160 participants) plus 1,254 subjects from 6 global collaborators. The sample metadata nearly always contained a de-identified subject ID, COVID-19 status, age in years and sex. Where available, HLA class I and class II types were obtained from metadata supplied by the sample provider rather than from assay-based typing. Paper-wide results and their limitations: Clinical and demographic metadata were provided uncurated, with the amount varying by source and participant.

The immunoSEQ Assay, a bias-controlled multiplex PCR, was used to amplify TCRbeta CDR3 regions from genomic DNA. The study's own analysis went as follows. The number of nucleated cells in each sample was estimated by amplification of reference gene primers within the assay. To quantify the absolute abundance of each unique TCRbeta CDR3 rearrangement, sequence reads were collapsed and filtered. Productive Simpson clonality was computed per sample as the square root of Simpson's diversity index over productive rearrangements. This is the immuneACCESS table as TCRdb keeps it, with only in-frame sequences that have V and J called. A part of the clones is gone; compared with another copy, unresolved V genes explain less than half, and the rest is unexplained. The V and J calls and the clone size are those of that table, but D and trimming were determined from the DNA. Across this sample there are around 250,000 clones, with roughly 80% seen only once. 3.4% of the sample is held by the ten biggest clonotypes.

Whole blood was collected in K2EDTA tubes by collaborating institutions according to the institutions' own protocols. For TCRbeta analysis, collaborators shipped samples as frozen whole blood, isolated PBMCs, or DNA extracted from either of those sample types. This TCR was recovered from a woman under 30 with acute or convalescent COVID-19. Source material: peripheral blood. The chain was built from TRBV21-1 and TRBJ1-2; the table's TRBD1 call for D was not verified on the DNA. TRBV21-1 is recorded as a pseudogene. The CDR3 region: CASSTRQNAPGQGFGYTF. The DNA is as follows: TGTGCCAGCAGCACTCGCCAAAACGCCCCGGGACAGGGTTTTGGCTACACCTTC.